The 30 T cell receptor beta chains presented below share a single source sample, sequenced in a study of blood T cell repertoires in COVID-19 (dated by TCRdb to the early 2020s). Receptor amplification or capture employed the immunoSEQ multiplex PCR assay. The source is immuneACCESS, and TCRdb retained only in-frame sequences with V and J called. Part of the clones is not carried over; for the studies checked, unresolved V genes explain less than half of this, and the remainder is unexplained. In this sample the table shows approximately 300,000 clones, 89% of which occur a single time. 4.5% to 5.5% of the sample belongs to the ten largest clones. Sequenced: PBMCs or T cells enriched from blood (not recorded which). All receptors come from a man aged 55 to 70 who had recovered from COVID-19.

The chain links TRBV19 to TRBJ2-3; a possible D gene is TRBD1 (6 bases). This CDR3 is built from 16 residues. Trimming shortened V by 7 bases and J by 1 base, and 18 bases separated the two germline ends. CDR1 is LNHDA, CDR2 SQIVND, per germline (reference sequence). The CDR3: CASTVLGGSGTDTQYF. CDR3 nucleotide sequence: TGTGCCAGTACCGTCCTAGGGGGTTCTGGCACAGATACGCAGTATTTT.

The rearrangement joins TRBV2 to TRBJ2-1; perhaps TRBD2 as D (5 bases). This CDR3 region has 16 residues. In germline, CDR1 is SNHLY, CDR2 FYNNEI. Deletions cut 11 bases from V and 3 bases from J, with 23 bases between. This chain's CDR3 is CACQSQARVYYNEQFF. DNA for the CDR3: TGTGCCTGCCAGAGTCAGGCGCGGGTGTACTACAATGAGCAGTTCTTC.

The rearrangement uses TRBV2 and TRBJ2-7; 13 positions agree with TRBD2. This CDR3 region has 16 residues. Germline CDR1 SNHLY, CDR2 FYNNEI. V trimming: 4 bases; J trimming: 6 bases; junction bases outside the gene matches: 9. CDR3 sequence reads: CASSGRTSGRGSEQYF. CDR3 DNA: TGTGCCAGCAGTGGTCGTACTAGCGGGAGGGGGAGCGAGCAGTACTTC.

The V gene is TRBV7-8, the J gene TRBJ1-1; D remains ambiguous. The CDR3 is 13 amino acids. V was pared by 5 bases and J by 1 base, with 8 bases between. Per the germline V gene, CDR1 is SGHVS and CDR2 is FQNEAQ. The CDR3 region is CASSRTPNTEAFF. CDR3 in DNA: TGTGCCAGCAGCCGTACACCGAACACTGAAGCTTTCTTT.

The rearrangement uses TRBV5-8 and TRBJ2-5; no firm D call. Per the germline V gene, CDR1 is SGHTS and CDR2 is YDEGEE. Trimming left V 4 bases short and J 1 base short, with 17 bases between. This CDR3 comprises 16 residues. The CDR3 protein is CASSRVVRFLQETQYF. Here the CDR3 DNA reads TGTGCCAGCAGCCGCGTGGTAAGATTCCTCCAAGAGACCCAGTACTTC.

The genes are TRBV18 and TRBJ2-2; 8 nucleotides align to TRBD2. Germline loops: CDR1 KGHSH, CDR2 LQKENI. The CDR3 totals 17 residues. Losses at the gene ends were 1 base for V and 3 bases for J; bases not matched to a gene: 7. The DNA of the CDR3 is TGTGCCAGCTCACCACGTTTACTAGCGGAGTACACCGGGGAGCTGTTTTTT. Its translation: CASSPRLLAEYTGELFF.

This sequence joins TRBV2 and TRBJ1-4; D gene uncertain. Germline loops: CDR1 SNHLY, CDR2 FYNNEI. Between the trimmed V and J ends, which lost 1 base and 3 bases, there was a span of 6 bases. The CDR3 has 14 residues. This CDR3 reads CASSEGWPNEKLFF. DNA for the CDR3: TGTGCCAGCAGTGAAGGTTGGCCTAATGAAAAACTGTTTTTT. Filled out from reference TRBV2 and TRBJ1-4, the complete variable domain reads EPEVTQTPSHQVTQMGQEVILRCVPISNHLYFYWYRQILGQKVEFLVSFYNNEISEKSEIFDDQFSVERPDGSNFTLKIRSTKLEDSAMYFCASSEGWPNEKLFFGSGTQLSVL.

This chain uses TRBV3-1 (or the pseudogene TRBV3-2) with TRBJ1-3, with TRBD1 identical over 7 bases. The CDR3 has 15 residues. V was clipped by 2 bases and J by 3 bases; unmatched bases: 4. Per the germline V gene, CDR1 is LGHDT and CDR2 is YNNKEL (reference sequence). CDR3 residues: CASSQQGEDGNTIYF. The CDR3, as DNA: TGTGCCAGCAGCCAACAGGGGGAGGATGGAAACACCATATATTTT.

The CDR3 sequence: CASSYLTENEEKLFF. The CDR3 DNA reads as TGTGCCAGCAGTTACCTGACAGAGAATGAAGAAAAACTGTTTTTT. The rearrangement links TRBV6-5 to TRBJ1-4; perhaps TRBD1 as D (5 bases). The V end lost 2 bases, the J end lost 8 bases, and 15 bases lay between the germline ends. The CDR3 runs 15 residues. From germline, CDR1 is MNHEY and CDR2 SVGAGI.

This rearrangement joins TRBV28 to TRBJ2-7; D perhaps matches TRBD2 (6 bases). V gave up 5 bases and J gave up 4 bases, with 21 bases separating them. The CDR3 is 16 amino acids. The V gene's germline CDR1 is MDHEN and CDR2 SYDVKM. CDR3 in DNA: TGTGCCAGCAGTCCCTCTAGCGCCAGTTGGACTTACGAGCAGTACTTC. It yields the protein CASSPSSASWTYEQYF.

CDR3 DNA: TGTGCCAGCTCACCTTATGTCAGGGAGGCCGGGGAGCTGTTTTTT. It is translated as CASSPYVREAGELFF. The chain is built from TRBV18 and TRBJ2-2; TRBD2 might be the D (6 bases). The length of the CDR3 is 15 residues. Germline assignment: CDR1 KGHSH and CDR2 LQKENI. The V gene lost 3 bases and the J gene lost 6 bases, with 14 bases spanning the gap.

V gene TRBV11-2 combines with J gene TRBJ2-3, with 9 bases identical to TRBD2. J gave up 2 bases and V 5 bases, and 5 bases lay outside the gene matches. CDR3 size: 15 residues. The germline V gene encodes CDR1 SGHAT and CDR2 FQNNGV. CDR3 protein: CASSGSGRTTDTQYF. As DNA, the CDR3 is TGTGCCAGCAGCGGAAGCGGGAGGACCACAGATACGCAGTATTTT.

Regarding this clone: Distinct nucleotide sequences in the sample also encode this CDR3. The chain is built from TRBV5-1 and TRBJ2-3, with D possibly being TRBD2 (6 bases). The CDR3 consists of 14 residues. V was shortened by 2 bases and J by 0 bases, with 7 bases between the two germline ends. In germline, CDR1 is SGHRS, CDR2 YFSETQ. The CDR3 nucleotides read TGCGCCAGCAGCTTTAGCGGAAGCACAGATACGCAGTATTTT. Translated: CASSFSGSTDTQYF.

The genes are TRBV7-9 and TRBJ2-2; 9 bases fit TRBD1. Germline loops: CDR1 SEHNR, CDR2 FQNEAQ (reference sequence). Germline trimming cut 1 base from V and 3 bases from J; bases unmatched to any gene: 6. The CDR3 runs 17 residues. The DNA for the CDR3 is TGTGCCAGCAGCTTAGACCAACAGGGGGCGGACACCGGGGAGCTGTTTTTT. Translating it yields CASSLDQQGADTGELFF.

CDR3 amino acids: CASSFLSGRDTQYF. In DNA form, the CDR3 reads TGTGCCAGCAGCTTTCTAAGCGGTCGAGATACGCAGTATTTT. The V gene is TRBV7-2, the J gene TRBJ2-3; weak D call: TRBD2 (5 bases). This CDR3 spans 14 amino acids. Trimming took off 3 bases at V and 5 bases at J, with 12 bases between the two ends. CDR1 and CDR2 (germline): SGHTA, FQGNSA. Complete variable domain (other parts from reference TRBV7-2 and TRBJ2-3): GAGVSQSPSNKVTEKGKDVELRCDPISGHTALYWYRQSLGQGLEFLIYFQGNSAPDKSGLPSDRFSAERTGGSVSTLTIQRTQQEDSAVYLCASSFLSGRDTQYFGPGTRLTVL.

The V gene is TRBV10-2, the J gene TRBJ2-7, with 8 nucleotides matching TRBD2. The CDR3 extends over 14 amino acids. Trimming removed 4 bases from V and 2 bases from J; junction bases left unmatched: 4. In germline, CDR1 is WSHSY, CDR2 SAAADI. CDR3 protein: CASSAGGRPYEQYF. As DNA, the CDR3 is TGCGCCAGCAGTGCGGGAGGGCGGCCCTACGAGCAGTACTTC.

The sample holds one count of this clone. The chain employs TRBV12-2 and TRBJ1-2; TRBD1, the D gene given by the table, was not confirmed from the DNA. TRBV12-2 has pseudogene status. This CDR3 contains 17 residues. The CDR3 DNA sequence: TGTGCAAGTCGCCCCAGCGACGGACAGGTAGAACGCTATGGCTACACCTTC. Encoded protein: CASRPSDGQVERYGYTF.

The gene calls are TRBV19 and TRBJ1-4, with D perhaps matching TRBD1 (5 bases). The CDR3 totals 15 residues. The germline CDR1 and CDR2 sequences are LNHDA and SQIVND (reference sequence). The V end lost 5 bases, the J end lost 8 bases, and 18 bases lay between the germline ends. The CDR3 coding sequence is TGTGCCAGTAGTTCCCTTCCGGGGGGAGAGGAAAAACTGTTTTTT. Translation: CASSSLPGGEEKLFF.

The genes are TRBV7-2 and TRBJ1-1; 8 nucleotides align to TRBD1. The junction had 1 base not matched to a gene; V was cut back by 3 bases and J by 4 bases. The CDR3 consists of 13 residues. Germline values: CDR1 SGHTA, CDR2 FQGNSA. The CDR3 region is CASSLGQVTEAFF. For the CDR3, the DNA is TGTGCCAGCAGCTTGGGACAGGTCACTGAAGCTTTCTTT. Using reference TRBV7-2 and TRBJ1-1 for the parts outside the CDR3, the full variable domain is GAGVSQSPSNKVTEKGKDVELRCDPISGHTALYWYRQSLGQGLEFLIYFQGNSAPDKSGLPSDRFSAERTGGSVSTLTIQRTQQEDSAVYLCASSLGQVTEAFFGQGTRLTVV.

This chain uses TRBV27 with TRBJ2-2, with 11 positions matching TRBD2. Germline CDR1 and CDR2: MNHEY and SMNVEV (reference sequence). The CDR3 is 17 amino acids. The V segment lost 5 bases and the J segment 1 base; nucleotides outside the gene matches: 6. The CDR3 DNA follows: TGTGCCAGCAGTCCGGAACTAGCGGGGGTGAACACCGGGGAGCTGTTTTTT. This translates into CASSPELAGVNTGELFF.

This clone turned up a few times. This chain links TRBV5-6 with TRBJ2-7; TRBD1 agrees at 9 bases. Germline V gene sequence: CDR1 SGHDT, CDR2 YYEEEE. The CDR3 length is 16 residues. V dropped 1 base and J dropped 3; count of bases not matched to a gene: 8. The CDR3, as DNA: TGTGCCAGCAGCTTGATAATTACAGGGGGCGGCTACGAGCAGTACTTC. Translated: CASSLIITGGGYEQYF.

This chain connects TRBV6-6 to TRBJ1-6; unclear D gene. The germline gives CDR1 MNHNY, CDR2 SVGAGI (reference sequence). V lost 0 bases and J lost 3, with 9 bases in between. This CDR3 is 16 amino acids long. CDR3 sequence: CASSYSAGVYNSPLHF. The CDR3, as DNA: TGTGCCAGCAGTTACTCAGCCGGGGTCTATAATTCACCCCTCCACTTT.

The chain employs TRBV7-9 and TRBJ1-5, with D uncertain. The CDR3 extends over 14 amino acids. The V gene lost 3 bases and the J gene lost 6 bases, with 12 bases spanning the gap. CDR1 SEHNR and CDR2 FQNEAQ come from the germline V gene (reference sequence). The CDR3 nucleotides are TGTGCCAGCAGCTTGAGCCAGGTGGCTCAGCCCCAGCATTTT. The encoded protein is CASSLSQVAQPQHF.

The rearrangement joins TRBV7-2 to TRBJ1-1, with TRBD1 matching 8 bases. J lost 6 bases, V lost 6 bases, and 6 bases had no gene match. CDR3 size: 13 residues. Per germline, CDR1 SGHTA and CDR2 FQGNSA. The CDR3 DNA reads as TGTGCCAGCAGTTTCCAGGGGGCGGCTGAAGCTTTCTTT. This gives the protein CASSFQGAAEAFF. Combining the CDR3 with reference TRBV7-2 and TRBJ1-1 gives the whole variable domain GAGVSQSPSNKVTEKGKDVELRCDPISGHTALYWYRQSLGQGLEFLIYFQGNSAPDKSGLPSDRFSAERTGGSVSTLTIQRTQQEDSAVYLCASSFQGAAEAFFGQGTRLTVV.

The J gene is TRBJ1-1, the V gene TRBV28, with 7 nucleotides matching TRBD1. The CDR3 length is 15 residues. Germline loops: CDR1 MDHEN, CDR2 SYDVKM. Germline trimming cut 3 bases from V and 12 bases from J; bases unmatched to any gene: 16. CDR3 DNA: TGTGCCAGCAGTTTCCCCTACAGGGGCTCGCCTCCCCCTTTCTTT. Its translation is CASSFPYRGSPPPFF.

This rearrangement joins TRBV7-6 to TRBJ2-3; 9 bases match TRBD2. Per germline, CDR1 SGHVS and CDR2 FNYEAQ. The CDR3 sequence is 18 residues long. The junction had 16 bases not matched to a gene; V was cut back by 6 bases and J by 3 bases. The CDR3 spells CASSQGGISGSSTDTQYF. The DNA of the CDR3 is TGTGCCAGCAGTCAGGGGGGCATTAGCGGGAGTTCAACAGATACGCAGTATTTT.

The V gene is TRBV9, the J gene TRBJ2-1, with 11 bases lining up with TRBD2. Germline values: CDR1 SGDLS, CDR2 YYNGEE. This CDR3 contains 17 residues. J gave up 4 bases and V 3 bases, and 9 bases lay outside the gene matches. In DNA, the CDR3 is TGTGCCAGCAGCGGAGTTAGCGGGAGGGCCAATTACAATGAGCAGTTCTTC. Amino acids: CASSGVSGRANYNEQFF. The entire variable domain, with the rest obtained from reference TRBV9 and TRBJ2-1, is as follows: DSGVTQTPKHLITATGQRVTLRCSPRSGDLSVYWYQQSLDQGLQFLIQYYNGEERAKGNILERFSAQQFPDLHSELNLSSLELGDSALYFCASSGVSGRANYNEQFFGPGTRLTVL.

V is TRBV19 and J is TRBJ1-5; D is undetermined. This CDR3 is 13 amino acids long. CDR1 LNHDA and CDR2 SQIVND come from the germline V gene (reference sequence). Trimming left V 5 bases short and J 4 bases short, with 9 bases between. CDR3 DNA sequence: TGTGCCAGTAGTTTTACAGTGAATCAGCCCCAGCATTTT. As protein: CASSFTVNQPQHF.

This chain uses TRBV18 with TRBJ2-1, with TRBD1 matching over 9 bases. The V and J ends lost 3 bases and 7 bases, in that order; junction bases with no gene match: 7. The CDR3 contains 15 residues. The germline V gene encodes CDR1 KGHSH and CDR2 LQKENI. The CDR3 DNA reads TGTGCCAGCTCACCGACCGGGACAGGGCTGAATGAGCAGTTCTTC. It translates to CASSPTGTGLNEQFF.

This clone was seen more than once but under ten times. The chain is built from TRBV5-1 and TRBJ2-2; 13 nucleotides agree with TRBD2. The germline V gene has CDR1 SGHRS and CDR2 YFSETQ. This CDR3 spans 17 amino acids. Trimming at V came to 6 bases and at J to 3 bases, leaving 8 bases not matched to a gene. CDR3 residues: CASNRLAGGKDTGELFF. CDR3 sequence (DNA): TGCGCCAGCAACCGACTAGCGGGAGGAAAGGACACCGGGGAGCTGTTTTTT.